These 22 T cell receptor beta chains were sequenced from one sample in a study of CD8+CD57+ T cells in acquired aplastic anemia. Investigators profiled TCR beta VDJ and CDR3 from genomic DNA template. Using its own MiXCR run on the reads, TCRdb lists one record per CDR3 protein. The sample has roughly 420,000 distinct CDR3 sequences; approximately 70% are singletons. Sequenced input: sorted CD4+, CD8+, or CD8+CD57+ T cells (not recorded which) from PBMCs. All receptors derive from a human donor in good health, serving as a control.

The chain carries TRBV5-6 and TRBJ1-2, with D possibly TRBD1 on 6 matching bases. Between the trimmed V and J ends, which lost 4 bases and 2 bases, there was a span of 9 bases. The CDR3 consists of 13 residues. The V gene's germline CDR1 is SGHDT and CDR2 YYEEEE. The CDR3 DNA sequence: TGTGCCAGCAGCGTTACAGGGAACTATGGCTACACCTTC. It codes for CASSVTGNYGYTF.

The rearrangement joins TRBV14 to TRBJ1-6; tentatively, D is TRBD1 (5 bases). The CDR3 is 14 amino acids. CDR1 and CDR2 (germline): SGHDN, FVKESK. Between the trimmed V and J ends, which lost 5 bases and 7 bases, there was a span of 12 bases. CDR3 loop: CASSWGLRNSPLHF. The CDR3, as DNA: TGTGCCAGCAGCTGGGGCCTGAGGAATTCACCCCTCCACTTT.

This clonotype has a count of ten or more. The chain carries TRBV29-1 and TRBJ1-1; TRBD1 matches 10 bases. Germline CDR1 SQVTM, CDR2 ANQGSEA. Trimming took 3 bases from V and 3 from J; bases not matched to a gene: 4. The CDR3 totals 14 residues. The CDR3 is CSVDRTGGDTEAFF. The CDR3, as DNA: TGCAGCGTTGACCGGACAGGGGGGGACACTGAAGCTTTCTTT.

This clonotype showed up many times. CDR3 loop: CARPDMPNEKLFF. The CDR3 coding sequence is TGTGCCAGACCCGACATGCCTAATGAAAAACTGTTTTTT. V is TRBV27 and J is TRBJ1-4, with D uncertain. This CDR3 has 13 amino acids. CDR1 is MNHEY, CDR2 SMNVEV, per germline (reference sequence). V gave up 9 bases and J gave up 3 bases, with 11 bases separating them.

This chain uses TRBV6-5 with TRBJ2-3; 9 bases are a match to TRBD1. Germline V gene sequence: CDR1 MNHEY, CDR2 SVGAGI. Trimming cost V 5 bases and J 4 bases; bases outside gene matches: 7. There are 15 residues in the CDR3. This CDR3 is CASSHWDRDADTQYF. CDR3 sequence (DNA): TGTGCCAGCAGTCACTGGGACAGGGACGCAGATACGCAGTATTTT.

This clonotype was observed many times. The chain uses TRBV7-9 and TRBJ1-2; 8 nucleotides agree with TRBD1. Germline values: CDR1 SEHNR, CDR2 FQNEAQ (reference sequence). With V trimmed by 5 bases and J by 6 bases, 11 bases remained unmatched. CDR3 size: 15 residues. This CDR3 is CASSPGQGRVDGYTF. Here the CDR3 DNA reads TGTGCCAGCAGCCCCGGACAGGGCAGAGTCGATGGCTACACCTTC.

V and J are TRBV4-3 and TRBJ1-6; D gene unclear. Germline CDR1 LGHNA, CDR2 YSLEER. Trimming pared 6 bases from V and 11 bases from J, leaving 14 bases between. This CDR3 contains 13 residues. CDR3 sequence: CASSFSSGPPLHF. The CDR3 DNA reads TGCGCCAGCAGTTTCTCAAGTGGTCCACCCCTCCACTTT.

This clonotype occurred many times. The chain joins TRBV12-3 or TRBV12-4 to TRBJ2-7; D is tentatively TRBD1 or TRBD2 (5 bases each). The CDR3 contains 14 residues. V dropped 3 bases and J dropped 4 bases, with 13 bases sitting between them. Here the CDR3 reads CASSFRGPQYEQYF. The CDR3 DNA sequence: TGTGCCAGCAGTTTTCGGGGCCCCCAATACGAGCAGTACTTC.

This clonotype occurred many times. The CDR3 nucleotides read TGTGCCAGCAGCTTAACTAGCGGGGGGGCCGGGACAGATACGCAGTATTTT. Amino acids: CASSLTSGGAGTDTQYF. V gene TRBV11-3 combines with J gene TRBJ2-3, with 13 bases that match TRBD2. CDR3 length equals 17 residues. J gave up 3 bases and V 2 bases, and 5 bases lay outside the gene matches. The V gene's germline CDR1 is SGHNT and CDR2 YENEEA.

This clonotype was seen repeatedly, ten times or more. The chain is built from TRBV10-3 and TRBJ1-2; 8 bases match TRBD1. The germline V gene has CDR1 ENHRY and CDR2 SYGVKD. With V trimmed by 8 bases and J by 5 bases, 7 bases remained unmatched. CDR3 length: 13 residues. The CDR3 is CAIGTGELYGYTF. CDR3 sequence (DNA): TGTGCCATCGGGACAGGAGAGTTATATGGCTACACCTTC.

The chain carries TRBV29-1 and TRBJ1-1; weak D call: TRBD1 (5 bases). The CDR3 contains 14 residues. Germline CDR1 is SQVTM and CDR2 is ANQGSEA. Trimming took off 5 bases at V and 3 bases at J, with 16 bases between the two ends. The CDR3 loop is CSVLPGTSHTEAFF. CDR3 DNA: TGCAGCGTTTTACCCGGGACGTCGCACACTGAAGCTTTCTTT.

The V and J genes are TRBV7-9 and TRBJ2-7; D possibly corresponds to TRBD2 (6 bases). The V end was cut by 4 bases, the J end by 10 bases, with 23 bases between. This CDR3 contains 15 residues. CDR1 SEHNR and CDR2 FQNEAQ come from the germline V gene (reference sequence). As DNA, the CDR3 is TGTGCCAGCAGCTCGGGGGAAGGGGTGAATGAAAAACAGTACTTC. Its protein is CASSSGEGVNEKQYF.

This clonotype was observed once. The chain couples TRBV3-1 to TRBJ2-3; the D gene is possibly TRBD1 (6 bases). Trimming took off 0 bases at V and 2 bases at J, with 18 bases between the two ends. Per germline, CDR1 LGHDT and CDR2 YNNKEL (reference sequence). This CDR3 spans 18 amino acids. The CDR3 is CASSQDFRGEGDTDTQYF. CDR3 sequence (DNA): TGTGCCAGCAGCCAAGATTTCAGGGGCGAGGGTGACACAGATACGCAGTATTTT.

This chain joins TRBV7-2 and TRBJ2-3; possibly TRBD1 or TRBD2 for D (6 bases each). The CDR3 covers 14 residues. Germline V gene sequence: CDR1 SGHTA, CDR2 FQGNSA. V lost 0 bases and J 13 bases, leaving 17 bases between the germline ends. For the CDR3, the DNA is TGTGCCAGCAGCTTAGCTGGGGGGCACTCCAACGAGTATTTT. The encoded protein is CASSLAGGHSNEYF.

Of note for this clonotype: This is likely a read error, given that the CDR3 carries no conserved phenylalanine or tryptophan at its end. The DNA is left out, because the CDR3 cannot be placed on it with certainty; the CDR3 is given as TCRdb lists it. The chain has TRBV24-1 and TRBJ1-2. Per the germline V gene, CDR1 is KGHDR and CDR2 is SFDVKD. The CDR3 region is 14 residues in length, termini included. The CDR3 protein is CASSDPAGLEDYTL.

A word on this clonotype: An end of the junction does not agree with germline; a read error may underlie this. This rearrangement joins TRBV7-8 to TRBJ2-5; 7 nucleotides match TRBD2. This CDR3 has 13 amino acids. CDR1 is SGHVS, CDR2 FQNEAQ, per germline. Here the CDR3 DNA reads TGTGCCAGCACTTTAGCGGGCTTAGAGACCCCGTACTTC. Its translation is CASTLAGLETPYF.

This clonotype showed up just once. V usage is TRBV19 and J usage is TRBJ2-7; TRBD1 is a possible D gene (5 bases). CDR1 is LNHDA and CDR2 is SQIVND in the germline V gene (reference sequence). The CDR3 has 11 amino acids. The V gene lost 7 bases and the J gene lost 3 bases, with 7 bases spanning the gap. The DNA for the CDR3 is TGTGCCAGTACAGGGAACTACGAGCAGTACTTC. Protein product: CASTGNYEQYF.

Only one count was recorded for this clonotype. The chain combines TRBV7-8 with TRBJ2-7; D assignment may be TRBD1 or TRBD2 (5 bases each). Per the germline V gene, CDR1 is SGHVS and CDR2 is FQNEAQ. V was shortened by 3 bases and J by 12 bases, with 27 bases between the two germline ends. This CDR3 has 16 amino acids. The CDR3: CASSFSGTGGGVLRYF. In DNA, the CDR3 is TGTGCCAGCAGCTTCAGCGGTACAGGAGGAGGAGTATTGCGGTACTTC.

This chain joins TRBV20-1 and TRBJ1-1; D is uncertain. CDR3 length equals 12 residues. Germline V gene lookup returns CDR1 DFQATT and CDR2 SNEGSKA (reference sequence). CDR3 amino acids: CSAPRVDTEAFF. CDR3 DNA sequence: TGCAGCGCCCCGCGCGTGGACACTGAAGCTTTCTTT.

V is TRBV20-1 and J is TRBJ1-2, with unresolved D. CDR3 length equals 11 residues. The germline gives CDR1 DFQATT, CDR2 SNEGSKA (reference sequence). Trimming took 6 bases from V and 13 from J, leaving 18 bases between them. The CDR3: CSAPPLDACTF. As DNA, the CDR3 is TGCAGTGCCCCACCCCTCGACGCCTGCACCTTC.

Points on this clonotype: The CDR3 end shows no conserved phenylalanine or tryptophan, and so a read error is likely. The DNA is left out, because the CDR3 cannot be placed on it with certainty; the CDR3 is given as TCRdb lists it. CDR3 amino acids: CASSLGGRYDGYT. This rearrangement joins TRBV7-2 to TRBJ2-7. The CDR3 is 13 amino acids in total, end residues counted. In germline, CDR1 is SGHTA, CDR2 FQGNSA.

This clonotype was detected only a few times. Possible read error: a much larger clone is one base away. This chain connects TRBV6-5 to TRBJ1-2; possible D gene TRBD1, 6 bases. This CDR3 is 14 amino acids long. Germline V lookup: CDR1 MNHEY, CDR2 SVGAGI. The CDR3 loop reads CASSYSNRAGGYAF. CDR3 nucleotides: TGTGCCAGCAGTTACTCGAACAGGGCTGGTGGCTACGCCTTC.